A single sample gave rise to the 2 T cell receptor beta chains below, sequenced in a study of T cell responses to AZD1222 COVID-19 vaccine. Using immunoSEQ multiplex PCR, the repertoire was profiled, and TCRdb retains in-frame clones only, with some absent. The sample consists of 110,000 to 150,000 clones, around 90% of them appearing once. The input for sequencing was peripheral blood, taken on day 0 of AZD1222 vaccination. Receptors originate from an adult in good health.

This clone was observed a handful of times. The chain has TRBV7-2 and TRBJ2-3, with D possibly being TRBD1 or TRBD2 (6 bases each). Looked up from germline, CDR1 is SGHTA and CDR2 is FQGNSA. The CDR3 totals 15 residues. The V and J ends lost 4 bases and 3 bases respectively, with 14 bases between them. The CDR3 DNA is TGTGCCAGCAGCTGGGCCGGGGGCCAGACAGATACGCAGTATTTT. Amino acid sequence: CASSWAGGQTDTQYF.

This chain links TRBV5-1 with TRBJ2-5; D is unclear. The CDR3 is 15 residues long. V was trimmed by 0 bases and J by 0 bases, leaving 9 bases between them. CDR1 and CDR2 from the germline V gene are SGHRS and YFSETQ. The CDR3 coding sequence is TGCGCCAGCAGCTTGGTCGGCAGGTACCAAGAGACCCAGTACTTC. Amino acids: CASSLVGRYQETQYF.